The sequence of this TCR beta chain was determined in a study of cytomegalovirus exposure and HLA in healthy donors. Whole-study results and caveats: A cluster of highly shared sequence variants was likely a sequencing artifact. Most TCR sequences were rare, but some public TCRs occurred in many donors. It was assumed in the presence/absence analyses that sequencing depth was roughly uniform across donors. Common viral pathogens seemed, in a later analysis, to connect with several of the most significant clusters.

In its sample, this clone was seen a few times. Antigen: not known. Use of 60 Vbeta and 13 Jbeta primers characterized the PCR. The table came from immunoSEQ multiplex PCR; TCRdb's copy has only in-frame clones and leaves some out. The sample includes roughly 140,000 clones, about 82% of them seen just once. The germline gives CDR1 SGHAT, CDR2 FQNNGV. V lost 5 bases to trimming and J lost 3 bases, with 16 bases between them. The CDR3 has 15 residues. The chain recombines TRBV11-2 with TRBJ1-2; TRBD1 is a possible D gene (6 bases). This TCR came from a woman in her thirties or forties in good health and CMV-seropositive. The material sequenced was PBMCs. In DNA, the CDR3 is TGTGCCAGCAGCCATGGGGACATTAGCTACTATGGCTACACCTTC. Its translation: CASSHGDISYYGYTF.